This TCR beta chain was documented in a study of blood T cell repertoires in COVID-19. Study context: Both acute and convalescent COVID-19 samples were obtained from the United States, Italy and Spain. PBMCs, B-cell-depleted T cells, or T cells were the source of the cDNA or gDNA that made up the material.

With 4 bases clipped from V and 7 bases from J, the junction kept 32 bases outside the gene matches. CDR1 LGHNA and CDR2 YSLEER come from the germline V gene. CDR3 length: 22 residues. The authors' processing: Amplifying reference gene primers gave estimates of nucleated cell counts. TCRdb's copy holds only in-frame clones and misses some; the assay was immunoSEQ multiplex PCR. V and J calls and clone size come straight from that table; D and trimming were deduced from the DNA. The repertoire includes about 21,000 clones, 70% to 90% of them detected once, and around a third sits in the top ten. The V gene is TRBV4-3, the J gene TRBJ2-5; 8 bases line up with TRBD1. This clonotype was sampled from a human donor with active COVID-19. The donor label of this sample is uncertain. The sample comprised peripheral blood. The CDR3 is CASSPNDNLKTDREGFVGTQYF. The CDR3 nucleotides read TGCGCCAGCAGCCCCAATGACAACCTCAAAACGGACAGGGAAGGTTTTGTTGGGACCCAGTACTTC.